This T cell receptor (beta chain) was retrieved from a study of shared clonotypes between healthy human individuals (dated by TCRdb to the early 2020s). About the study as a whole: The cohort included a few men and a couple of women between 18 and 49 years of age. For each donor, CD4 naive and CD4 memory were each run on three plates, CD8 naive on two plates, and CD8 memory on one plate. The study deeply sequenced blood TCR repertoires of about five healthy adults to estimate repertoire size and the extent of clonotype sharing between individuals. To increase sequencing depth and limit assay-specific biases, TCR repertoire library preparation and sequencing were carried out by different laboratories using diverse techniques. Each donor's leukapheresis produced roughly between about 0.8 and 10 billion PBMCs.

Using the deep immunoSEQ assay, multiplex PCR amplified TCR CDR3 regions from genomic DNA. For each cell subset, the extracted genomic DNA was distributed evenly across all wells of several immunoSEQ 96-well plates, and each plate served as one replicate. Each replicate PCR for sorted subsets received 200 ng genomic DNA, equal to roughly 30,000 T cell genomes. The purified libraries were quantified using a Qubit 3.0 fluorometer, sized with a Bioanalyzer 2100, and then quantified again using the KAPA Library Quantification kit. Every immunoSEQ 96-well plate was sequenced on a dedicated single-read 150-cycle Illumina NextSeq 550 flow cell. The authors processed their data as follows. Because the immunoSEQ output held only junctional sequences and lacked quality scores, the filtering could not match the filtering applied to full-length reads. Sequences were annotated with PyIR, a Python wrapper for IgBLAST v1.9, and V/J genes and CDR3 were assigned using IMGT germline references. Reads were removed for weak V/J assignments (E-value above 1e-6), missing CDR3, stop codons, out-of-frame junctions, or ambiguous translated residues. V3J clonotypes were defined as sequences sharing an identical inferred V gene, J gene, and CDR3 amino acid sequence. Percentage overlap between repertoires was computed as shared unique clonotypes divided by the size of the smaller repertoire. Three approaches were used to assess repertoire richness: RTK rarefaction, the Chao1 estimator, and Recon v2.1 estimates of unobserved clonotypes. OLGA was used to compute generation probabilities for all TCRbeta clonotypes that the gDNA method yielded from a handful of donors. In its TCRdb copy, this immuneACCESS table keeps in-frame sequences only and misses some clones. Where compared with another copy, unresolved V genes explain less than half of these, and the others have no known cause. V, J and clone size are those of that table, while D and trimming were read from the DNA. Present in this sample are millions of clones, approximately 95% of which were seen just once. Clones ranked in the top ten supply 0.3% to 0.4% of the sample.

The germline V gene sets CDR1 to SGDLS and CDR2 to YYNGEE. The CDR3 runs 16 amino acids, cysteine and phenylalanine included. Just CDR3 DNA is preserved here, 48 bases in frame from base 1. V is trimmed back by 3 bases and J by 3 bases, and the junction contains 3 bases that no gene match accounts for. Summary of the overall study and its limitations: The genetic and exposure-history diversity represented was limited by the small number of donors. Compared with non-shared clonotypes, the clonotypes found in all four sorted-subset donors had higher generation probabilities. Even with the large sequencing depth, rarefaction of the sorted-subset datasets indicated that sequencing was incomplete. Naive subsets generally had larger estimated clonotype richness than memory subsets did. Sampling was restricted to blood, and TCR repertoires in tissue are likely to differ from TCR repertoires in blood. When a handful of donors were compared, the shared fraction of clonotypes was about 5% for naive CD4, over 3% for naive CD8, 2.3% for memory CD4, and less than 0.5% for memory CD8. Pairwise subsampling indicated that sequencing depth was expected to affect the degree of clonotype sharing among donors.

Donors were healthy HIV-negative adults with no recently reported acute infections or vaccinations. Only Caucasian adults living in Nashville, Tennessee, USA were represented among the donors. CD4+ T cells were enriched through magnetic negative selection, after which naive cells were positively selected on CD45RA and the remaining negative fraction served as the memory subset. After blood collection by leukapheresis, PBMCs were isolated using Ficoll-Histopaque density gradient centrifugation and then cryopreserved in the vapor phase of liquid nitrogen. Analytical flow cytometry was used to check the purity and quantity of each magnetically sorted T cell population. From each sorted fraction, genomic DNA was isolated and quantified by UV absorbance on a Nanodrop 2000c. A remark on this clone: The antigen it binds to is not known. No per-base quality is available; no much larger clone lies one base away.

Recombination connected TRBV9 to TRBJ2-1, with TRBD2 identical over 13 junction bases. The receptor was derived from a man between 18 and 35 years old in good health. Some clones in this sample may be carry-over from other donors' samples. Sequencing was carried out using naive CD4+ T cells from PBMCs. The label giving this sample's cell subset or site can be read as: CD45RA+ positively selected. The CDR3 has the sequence CASSGTSGRIYNEQFF. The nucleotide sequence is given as TGTGCCAGCAGCGGGACTAGCGGGAGAATCTACAATGAGCAGTTCTTC. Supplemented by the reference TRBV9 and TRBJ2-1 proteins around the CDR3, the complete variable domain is DSGVTQTPKHLITATGQRVTLRCSPRSGDLSVYWYQQSLDQGLQFLIQYYNGEERAKGNILERFSAQQFPDLHSELNLSSLELGDSALYFCASSGTSGRIYNEQFFGPGTRLTVL.